Listed below are T cell receptor beta chains from one sample, sequenced in a study of T cells in Graves' hyperthyroidism and ophthalmopathy. TCRdb reprocessed the multiplex PCR reads with MiXCR, giving one entry per CDR3 protein. The sample has more than 500,000 distinct CDR3 sequences; around 15% are singletons. The sequenced sample was blood. Receptor source: a woman under 40 with Graves' ophthalmopathy. Both conserved end residues are trimmed from each CDR3. The order of the fields is J gene, V gene, CDR3 protein.

>TRBJ2-1|TRBV20-1
SARILGRSDREQF
>TRBJ1-1|TRBV7-9
ASSLEGATEAF
>TRBJ2-2|TRBV7-2
ASSFGDRAAGELF
>TRBJ2-1|TRBV6-1
ASSGREPYNEQF
>TRBJ2-7|TRBV28
ASSLRQVGYEQY
>TRBJ1-2|TRBV3-1
ASSEGADGYT
>TRBJ2-7|TRBV4-1
ASSQGTGKGEQY
>TRBJ2-7|TRBV18
ASSPPRGQHNPYEQY
>TRBJ2-1|TRBV10-2
ASSDPRQEGYEQF
>TRBJ1-4|TRBV3-1
ASSPDGGGEKLF
>TRBJ2-2|TRBV20-1
SARDGLAGVGTGELF
>TRBJ1-5|TRBV30
AWSAGHFDQPQH
>TRBJ2-7|TRBV29-1
SVGVSPYEQY
>TRBJ2-3|TRBV20-1
SARPPQSSTDTQY
>TRBJ2-1|TRBV28
ASSRAGTSGIQRGSYNEQF
>TRBJ2-2|TRBV20-1
SARAVSGSPNTGELF
>TRBJ2-2|TRBV12-3/TRBV12-4
ASRGAGRNTGELF
>TRBJ2-5|TRBV5-1
ASGVRGREGETQY
>TRBJ2-3|TRBV7-2
ASSLLQGRGDTQY
>TRBJ1-1|TRBV7-9
ASSRDTGRNAF
>TRBJ2-5|TRBV5-1
ASSLGLGGSETQY
>TRBJ2-1|TRBV4-1
ASSQERAGGTYNEQF
>TRBJ2-1|TRBV29-1
SATGSRTNEQF
>TRBJ1-2|TRBV28
ASSYGTGSSGYT
>TRBJ1-1|TRBV19
ASSTGGVMNTEAF
>TRBJ2-7|TRBV6-1
ASRKQGPKGHYEQY
>TRBJ2-3|TRBV28
ASSDIDRSDTQY
>TRBJ2-5|TRBV5-1
ASNAGTGEETQY
>TRBJ2-3|TRBV18
ASSPTAVPGQGSADTQY
>TRBJ2-2|TRBV18
ASSSPRPLAGTGELF
>TRBJ2-7|TRBV7-8
ASSSGQSYEQY
>TRBJ2-2|TRBV9
ASSAGTGAWGELF
>TRBJ1-5|TRBV20-1
SATRDRGSNQPQH
>TRBJ2-1|TRBV29-1
SVGWRRQSYNEQF
>TRBJ2-3|TRBV28
ASSDPIIGTATDTQY
>TRBJ2-1|TRBV5-1
ASSRGGRSPQF
>TRBJ2-6|TRBV6-1
ASSFGTGDRRGANVLT
>TRBJ2-5|TRBV11-2
ASSLEPQETQY
>TRBJ2-1|TRBV2
ASTWTSGSAGEQF
>TRBJ2-5|TRBV29-1
SLSSSQETQY
>TRBJ2-2|TRBV5-1
ASSLDSQSGELF
>TRBJ1-2|TRBV20-1
SPQGNYGYT
>TRBJ2-1|TRBV20-1
SAREFGEADNEQF
>TRBJ2-1|TRBV24-1
ATSDPQTGPPGDEQF
>TRBJ2-7|TRBV7-9
ASSITLGTLETYEQY
>TRBJ2-7|TRBV3-1
ASSQQGKEPYEQY
>TRBJ2-2|TRBV7-2
ASRTGGTGPGELF
>TRBJ2-1|TRBV6-2/TRBV6-3
ASRAGGPREQF
>TRBJ1-1|TRBV6-2/TRBV6-3
ASRYLNTEAF
>TRBJ1-5|TRBV12-3/TRBV12-4
ASSPIGQPQH